The 18 T cell receptor beta chains reported below all come from one sample, sequenced in a study of blood T cell repertoires in COVID-19. Profiling relied on immunoSEQ multiplex PCR, and the TCRdb table lists in-frame clones only, not all of them. Of roughly 230,000 clones listed, 80% to 85% are singletons. The specimen was PBMCs or T cells enriched from blood (not recorded which). These receptors came from a man between 50 and 59 years old who had recovered from COVID-19.

The chain recombines TRBV7-2 with TRBJ2-7; D is possibly TRBD1 (6 bases). V lost 2 bases, J lost 4 bases, and 24 bases lay in between. CDR1 and CDR2 (germline): SGHTA, FQGNSA. The CDR3 is 18 residues long. The CDR3 reads CASSLKRRGPGGWYEQYF. CDR3 DNA: TGTGCCAGCAGCTTAAAACGCAGGGGCCCGGGCGGCTGGTACGAGCAGTACTTC.

The chain has TRBV10-3 and TRBJ2-7; TRBD1 matches at 10 bases. In germline, CDR1 is ENHRY, CDR2 SYGVKD. This CDR3 is built from 13 residues. The V segment lost 10 bases and the J segment 3 bases; nucleotides outside the gene matches: 6. CDR3 residues: CATGGQGLYEQYF. For the CDR3, the DNA is TGTGCCACCGGGGGACAGGGGCTCTACGAGCAGTACTTC.

The CDR3 protein is CASSPTGVQETQYF. CDR3 nucleotides: TGTGCCAGCAGTCCCACAGGGGTCCAAGAGACCCAGTACTTC. V is TRBV7-3 and J is TRBJ2-5; 7 nucleotides match TRBD1. The V gene end was trimmed by 6 bases and the J gene end by 1 base; junction bases not matched to a gene: 5. Germline V lookup: CDR1 SGHTA, CDR2 FQGTGA. This CDR3 spans 14 amino acids. Using reference TRBV7-3 and TRBJ2-5 for the parts outside the CDR3, the full variable domain is GAGVSQTPSNKVTEKGKYVELRCDPISGHTALYWYRQSLGQGPEFLIYFQGTGAADDSGLPNDRFFAVRPEGSVSTLKIQRTERGDSAVYLCASSPTGVQETQYFGPGTRLLVL.

A remark on this clone: The junction shows a germline mismatch at one end, possibly a read error. The J gene is TRBJ2-3, the V gene TRBV7-7; D gene ambiguous. Germline V gene sequence: CDR1 SSHAT, CDR2 FNYEAQ (reference sequence). The CDR3 has 14 residues. CDR3 region: CASSLASGTDTQYF. DNA of the CDR3: TGTGCTAGCAGCTTAGCATCCGGCACAGATACGCAGTATTTT.

This clone was seen a few times. The chain combines TRBV7-3 with TRBJ1-1; D is unclear. Germline values: CDR1 SGHTA, CDR2 FQGTGA. This CDR3 comprises 13 residues. Trimming removed 0 bases at V and 2 bases at J, with 4 bases between. The CDR3 region is CASSLTANTEAFF. CDR3 in DNA: TGTGCCAGCAGCTTAACGGCCAACACTGAAGCTTTCTTT.

A word on this clone: Different DNA sequences within this sample yield the same CDR3. J is TRBJ1-2 and V is TRBV27; maybe TRBD1 (5 bases). V shed 3 bases and J shed 6 bases, with 8 bases lying between them. The CDR3 is 12 amino acids. Germline V gene data show CDR1 as MNHEY and CDR2 as SMNVEV (reference sequence). This CDR3 reads CASSFAGDGYTF. In DNA form, the CDR3 reads TGTGCCAGCAGTTTTGCGGGGGATGGCTACACCTTC.

The chain combines TRBV6-5 with TRBJ2-2; no definite D call. Between the trimmed V and J ends, which lost 6 bases and 6 bases, there was a span of 8 bases. CDR3 size: 12 residues. Looked up from germline, CDR1 is MNHEY and CDR2 is SVGAGI. The CDR3 region is CASRTVAGELFF. CDR3 nucleotides: TGTGCCAGCAGAACAGTAGCCGGGGAGCTGTTTTTT.

The table lists this clone with a count of one. This chain uses TRBV24-1 with TRBJ2-2, with unresolved D. This CDR3 has 14 amino acids. Looked up from germline, CDR1 is KGHDR and CDR2 is SFDVKD. V shed 3 bases and J shed 4 bases, with 8 bases lying between them. CDR3 sequence reads: CATSDARFTGELFF. The CDR3 DNA reads TGTGCCACCAGTGATGCCAGATTCACCGGGGAGCTGTTTTTT.

V usage is TRBV30 and J usage is TRBJ1-2; D unclear. V was shortened by 4 bases and J by 4 bases, with 7 bases between the two germline ends. Germline-derived CDR1 and CDR2 are GTSNPN and SVGIG (reference sequence). The length of the CDR3 is 11 residues. In nucleotides, the CDR3 is TGTGCCTGGAATTCAGGCTATGGCTACACCTTC. Translated, it gives CAWNSGYGYTF.

The count of this clone is one. The chain links TRBV15 to TRBJ1-5; 9 positions match TRBD1. The J segment lost 7 bases and the V segment lost 4 bases, leaving 8 bases of the junction unmatched. CDR3 length: 15 amino acids. The germline gives CDR1 LNHNV, CDR2 YYDKDF (reference sequence). This CDR3 is CATSTDRGFGQPQHF. CDR3 DNA sequence: TGTGCCACCAGCACCGACAGGGGGTTTGGGCAGCCCCAGCATTTT.

This clone was recorded only once. The chain carries TRBV4-1 and TRBJ2-2; 9 bases map to TRBD1. Germline V gene lookup returns CDR1 MGHRA and CDR2 YSYEKL. V lost 0 bases to trimming and J lost 7 bases; unmatched junction nucleotides: 9. The CDR3 has 17 amino acids. CDR3 loop: CASSQDSGTGMVGELFF. The CDR3 DNA sequence: TGCGCCAGCAGCCAAGATTCAGGGACAGGGATGGTCGGGGAGCTGTTTTTT.

The chain has TRBV19 and TRBJ1-1; TRBD1 matches at 8 bases. Germline lookup yields CDR1 LNHDA and CDR2 SQIVND (reference sequence). The CDR3 is 16 amino acids. With 6 bases clipped from V and 4 bases from J, the junction kept 13 bases outside the gene matches. The CDR3 loop is CASRNLQGDGGTEAFF. In DNA form, the CDR3 reads TGTGCCAGTAGAAACCTACAGGGGGATGGTGGCACTGAAGCTTTCTTT.

The CDR3 is CASSEGQSGNTIYF. As DNA, the CDR3 is TGCGCCAGCAGCGAGGGACAGTCCGGAAACACCATATATTTT. The rearrangement links TRBV5-1 to TRBJ1-3, with TRBD1 matching 7 bases. The V gene end was trimmed by 4 bases and the J gene end by 4 bases; junction bases not matched to a gene: 5. There are 14 residues in the CDR3. Germline loops: CDR1 SGHRS, CDR2 YFSETQ.

This chain connects TRBV5-6 to TRBJ2-7; possibly TRBD2 for D (5 bases). The CDR3 loop spans 16 amino acids. Between the trimmed V and J ends, which lost 0 bases and 1 base, there was a span of 14 bases. Looked up from germline, CDR1 is SGHDT and CDR2 is YYEEEE. CDR3 DNA sequence: TGTGCCAGCAGCTTGGATCTAGCAGTAGCATCCTACGAGCAGTACTTC. This sequence encodes CASSLDLAVASYEQYF.

The chain employs TRBV27 and TRBJ1-5, with D possibly TRBD1 on 5 matching bases. Germline V lookup: CDR1 MNHEY, CDR2 SMNVEV (reference sequence). The CDR3 runs to 16 residues. Trimming removed 2 bases at V and 3 bases at J, with 14 bases between. In DNA form, the CDR3 reads TGTGCCAGCAGTTTAGGGGGGGAGGCTTACAATCAGCCCCAGCATTTT. Encoded protein: CASSLGGEAYNQPQHF.

This rearrangement joins TRBV7-2 to TRBJ2-1; D call uncertain. The CDR3 covers 14 residues. Germline CDR1 SGHTA, CDR2 FQGNSA. V was cut by 5 bases and J by 7 bases, with 15 bases left in between. The CDR3 DNA sequence: TGTGCCAGCAGCCAAGATTCTGGGCGAAATGAGCAGTTCTTC. It specifies CASSQDSGRNEQFF.

The V and J genes are TRBV18 and TRBJ2-5, with 10 bases identical to TRBD2. After removal of 3 bases from V and 1 base from J, the junction contained 2 bases not matched to a gene. The germline V gene has CDR1 KGHSH and CDR2 LQKENI. The CDR3 has 15 amino acids. The CDR3 region has the DNA TGTGCCAGCTCACCCGGGACTAGCGTCCAAGAGACCCAGTACTTC. It specifies CASSPGTSVQETQYF.

The chain is built from TRBV15 and TRBJ1-2, with 7 bases aligning to TRBD1. Germline V lookup: CDR1 LNHNV, CDR2 YYDKDF (reference sequence). This CDR3 is 15 amino acids long. Trimming at V came to 2 bases and at J to 1 base, leaving 4 bases not matched to a gene. This chain's CDR3 is CATSRHDRDNYGYTF. CDR3 nucleotide sequence: TGTGCCACCAGCAGACACGACAGGGATAACTATGGCTACACCTTC.